Shown below are 31 T cell receptor beta chains from a single sample sequenced in a study of OX40 agonist ivuxolimab in advanced cancers. Clones were sequenced by immunoSEQ multiplex PCR, and TCRdb holds only the in-frame ones, with some missing. The sample yields 35,000 to 40,000 clones, 70% to 85% seen once. The starting material was CD4+ or CD8+ T cells sorted from blood, obtained in a trial of the OX40 agonist ivuxolimab. These receptors originate from an adult with an advanced solid tumor such as melanoma, head and neck, liver or kidney cancer.

As concerns this clone: An end of the junction differs from the germline gene, which may be a read error. The chain uses TRBV4-1 and TRBJ2-7; D is ambiguous. CDR1 is MGHRA, CDR2 YSYEKL, per germline. This CDR3 spans 14 amino acids. The CDR3 DNA reads as TGTGCCAGCAGCCAAGACACCGACCTCTACGAGCAGTACTTC. This sequence encodes CASSQDTDLYEQYF.

This chain links TRBV6-5 with TRBJ1-1; D call uncertain. From germline, CDR1 is MNHEY and CDR2 SVGAGI. With 6 bases removed from V and 5 bases from J, the gap between germline ends came to 10 bases. The CDR3 consists of 12 residues. DNA of the CDR3: TGTGCCAGCAGGGCGTGGGAGACTGAAGCTTTCTTT. Protein: CASRAWETEAFF.

The chain links TRBV7-2 to TRBJ2-7, with 10 bases lining up with TRBD2. After removal of 7 bases from V and 5 bases from J, the junction contained 14 bases not matched to a gene. CDR1 and CDR2 (germline): SGHTA, FQGNSA. There are 16 residues in the CDR3. The CDR3 DNA follows: TGTGCCAGCACCGAGAGGGCTAGCGGGAGTGTCCACGAGCAGTACTTC. Its translation: CASTERASGSVHEQYF. Complete variable domain (other parts from reference TRBV7-2 and TRBJ2-7): GAGVSQSPSNKVTEKGKDVELRCDPISGHTALYWYRQSLGQGLEFLIYFQGNSAPDKSGLPSDRFSAERTGGSVSTLTIQRTQQEDSAVYLCASTERASGSVHEQYFGPGTRLTVT.

This chain links TRBV5-1 with TRBJ2-5; 7 positions match TRBD2. Germline CDR1 and CDR2: SGHRS and YFSETQ. The junction had 9 bases not matched to a gene; V was cut back by 4 bases and J by 0 bases. CDR3 length equals 16 residues. CDR3: CASSVGGGTYQETQYF. The CDR3 DNA reads TGCGCCAGCAGCGTCGGGGGAGGGACCTACCAAGAGACCCAGTACTTC.

The V and J genes are TRBV4-2 and TRBJ1-5, with unresolved D. Looked up from germline, CDR1 is LGHNA and CDR2 is YNFKEQ. Trimming left V 0 bases short and J 4 bases short, with 10 bases between. The CDR3 contains 15 residues. Here the CDR3 reads CASSQESGKNQPQHF. The CDR3 DNA is TGTGCCAGCAGCCAAGAATCGGGGAAGAATCAGCCCCAGCATTTT.

This chain uses TRBV19 with TRBJ2-3, with D possibly being TRBD1 (6 bases). This CDR3 has 15 amino acids. V lost 3 bases and J 1 base, leaving 11 bases between the germline ends. The V gene's germline CDR1 is LNHDA and CDR2 SQIVND (reference sequence). CDR3 protein: CASSIRGDGTDTQYF. The CDR3, as DNA: TGTGCCAGTAGTATCAGGGGTGACGGCACAGATACGCAGTATTTT.

This chain connects TRBV5-1 to TRBJ2-3, with TRBD2 matching 9 bases. The V and J ends lost 2 bases and 0 bases, in that order; junction bases with no gene match: 1. Germline V gene sequence: CDR1 SGHRS, CDR2 YFSETQ. The CDR3 consists of 15 residues. CDR3 sequence (DNA): TGCGCCAGCAGCTTAGCGGGAGGAAGCACAGATACGCAGTATTTT. This translates into CASSLAGGSTDTQYF.

The V call is TRBV4-1, the J call TRBJ2-2; the D gene is possibly TRBD2 (6 bases). V gave up 0 bases and J gave up 1 base, with 24 bases separating them. Germline loops: CDR1 MGHRA, CDR2 YSYEKL. This CDR3 is 21 amino acids long. CDR3 protein: CASSQDTGRAVPLRNTGELFF. The DNA for the CDR3 is TGCGCCAGCAGCCAAGATACCGGGAGAGCCGTCCCATTAAGGAACACCGGGGAGCTGTTTTTT.

The CDR3, as DNA: TGCGCCAGCAGCCAAGTAGCCGACAGGGTCGAGCAGTACTTC. Encoded protein: CASSQVADRVEQYF. The V gene is TRBV4-1, the J gene TRBJ2-7, with 7 positions matching TRBD1. Trimming removed 1 base from V and 6 bases from J; junction bases left unmatched: 6. The CDR3 consists of 14 residues. Germline V gene lookup returns CDR1 MGHRA and CDR2 YSYEKL.

The chain couples TRBV18 to TRBJ2-7; 9 nucleotides match TRBD2. This CDR3 comprises 14 residues. After removal of 4 bases from V and 3 bases from J, the junction contained 4 bases not matched to a gene. The germline CDR1 and CDR2 sequences are KGHSH and LQKENI. In DNA form, the CDR3 reads TGTGCCAGCTCACGGCTAGCGGGAAACTACGAGCAGTACTTC. This encodes CASSRLAGNYEQYF.

The chain is built from TRBV13 and TRBJ2-1, with TRBD2 matching 9 bases. The CDR3 covers 16 residues. Trimming at V came to 6 bases and at J to 9 bases, leaving 15 bases not matched to a gene. Per germline, CDR1 PRHDT and CDR2 FYEKMQ (reference sequence). Written as DNA, the CDR3 is TGTGCCAGCAGGGGGGGGAATAGCGGGAGTGCTTTTGAGCAGTTCTTC. It is translated as CASRGGNSGSAFEQFF.

V gene TRBV5-4 combines with J gene TRBJ1-5; no definite D call. This CDR3 spans 15 amino acids. CDR1 SGHNT and CDR2 YYREEE come from the germline V gene (reference sequence). Trimming left V 0 bases short and J 7 bases short, with 14 bases between. The CDR3 nucleotides are TGTGCCAGCAGCTTGGGTGCCGGGCCCCGCCAGCCCCAGCATTTT. It is translated as CASSLGAGPRQPQHF.

The chain is built from TRBV5-5 and TRBJ1-3; D is perhaps TRBD1 (6 bases). With 7 bases removed from V and 4 bases from J, the gap between germline ends came to 18 bases. Per the germline V gene, CDR1 is SGHKS and CDR2 is YYEKEE (reference sequence). This CDR3 has 15 residues. CDR3 in amino acids: CASASTITGGNTIYF. The CDR3 DNA is TGTGCCAGCGCCTCCACCATCACAGGGGGAAACACCATATATTTT.

J is TRBJ2-7 and V is TRBV6-5; 9 positions agree with TRBD1. The CDR3 has 15 amino acids. Germline V CDR1 and CDR2: MNHEY, SVGAGI. Trimming cost V 7 bases and J 4 bases; bases outside gene matches: 11. The CDR3 sequence is CASNPDRGGFYEQYF. CDR3 nucleotides: TGTGCCAGCAATCCGGACAGGGGCGGCTTTTACGAGCAGTACTTC.

The chain uses TRBV19 and TRBJ1-2; D gene unclear. V lost 5 bases to trimming and J lost 1 base, with 8 bases between them. Per germline, CDR1 LNHDA and CDR2 SQIVND (reference sequence). This CDR3 has 13 residues. The CDR3 loop reads CASSGQLNYGYTF. DNA of the CDR3: TGTGCCAGTAGTGGTCAGCTTAACTATGGCTACACCTTC.

The rearrangement joins TRBV27 to TRBJ2-7; 9 nucleotides align to TRBD2. In germline, CDR1 is MNHEY, CDR2 SMNVEV (reference sequence). V gave up 5 bases and J gave up 4 bases; unmatched junction bases: 9. The CDR3 runs to 15 residues. CDR3: CASSHLAGGGYEQYF. CDR3 sequence (DNA): TGTGCCAGCAGTCACCTCGCGGGAGGGGGATACGAGCAGTACTTC.

This clone showed up just once. The gene calls are TRBV19 and TRBJ1-1, with 7 positions matching TRBD1. The CDR3 spans 14 residues. CDR1 and CDR2 from the germline V gene are LNHDA and SQIVND (reference sequence). The V segment lost 10 bases and the J segment 4 bases; nucleotides outside the gene matches: 12. The CDR3 coding sequence is TGTGCCACCCGACAGGGCGGGGTGGGCACTGAAGCTTTCTTT. Amino acid sequence: CATRQGGVGTEAFF.

V usage is TRBV9 and J usage is TRBJ1-1; no clear D. Per the germline V gene, CDR1 is SGDLS and CDR2 is YYNGEE. CDR3 length equals 13 residues. Trimming left V 4 bases short and J 10 bases short, with 17 bases between. CDR3 in DNA: TGTGCCAGCAGCTTTGGGTCGGAAACCGGAGCTTTCTTT. It translates to CASSFGSETGAFF.

The chain recombines TRBV6-6 with TRBJ2-1; possible D gene TRBD2, 5 bases. Looked up from germline, CDR1 is MNHNY and CDR2 is SVGAGI (reference sequence). Trimming took off 2 bases at V and 5 bases at J, with 10 bases between the two ends. CDR3 size: 14 residues. CDR3 sequence reads: CASSYPSGNNEQFF. The CDR3 nucleotides are TGTGCCAGCAGTTACCCCTCGGGGAACAATGAGCAGTTCTTC.

The CDR3 region has the DNA TGTGCCAGTAGTGCGGCCGGGATACCCTCGTACGAGCAGTACTTC. Residues: CASSAAGIPSYEQYF. V usage is TRBV19 and J usage is TRBJ2-7, with D perhaps matching TRBD2 (5 bases). V lost 5 bases, J lost 4 bases, and 18 bases lay in between. Germline V gene data show CDR1 as LNHDA and CDR2 as SQIVND (reference sequence). This CDR3 is built from 15 residues.

The chain employs TRBV11-2 and TRBJ2-5, with D unclear. V dropped 1 base and J dropped 5 bases, with 5 bases sitting between them. The CDR3 totals 12 residues. Germline CDR1 SGHAT, CDR2 FQNNGV. The CDR3 region is CASSLVRETQYF. The CDR3 DNA reads as TGTGCCAGCAGCTTAGTAAGGGAGACCCAGTACTTC.

The chain links TRBV19 to TRBJ1-6, with 7 positions matching TRBD1. V trimming: 4 bases; J trimming: 5 bases; junction bases outside the gene matches: 5. Germline CDR1 reads LNHDA; CDR2 reads SQIVND (reference sequence). The CDR3 sequence is 15 residues long. CDR3: CASSTGGGHNSPLHF. For the CDR3, the DNA is TGTGCCAGTAGTACAGGGGGAGGGCATAATTCACCCCTCCACTTT.

V is TRBV27 and J is TRBJ1-6, with 10 bases that match TRBD1. After removal of 3 bases from V and 2 bases from J, the junction contained 7 bases not matched to a gene. This CDR3 is built from 18 residues. The V gene's germline CDR1 is MNHEY and CDR2 SMNVEV (reference sequence). The CDR3 spells CASSFGTGDSPYNSPLHF. In nucleotides, the CDR3 is TGTGCCAGCAGTTTTGGGACAGGGGATAGTCCCTATAATTCACCCCTCCACTTT.

This chain links TRBV5-6 with TRBJ1-3; tentative D call: TRBD1 (5 bases). The CDR3 totals 14 residues. CDR1 and CDR2 from the germline V gene are SGHDT and YYEEEE. The V gene lost 2 bases and the J gene lost 4 bases, with 10 bases spanning the gap. The CDR3 bases are TGTGCCAGCAGCTTCCCGGGGGAAGGAAACACCATATATTTT. This encodes CASSFPGEGNTIYF.

CDR3 bases: TGCGCCAGCACCCCGGATGGAGCCAATCAGCCCCAGCATTTT. Its protein is CASTPDGANQPQHF. The rearrangement joins TRBV5-1 to TRBJ1-5; no clear D. Trimming pared 6 bases from V and 3 bases from J, leaving 13 bases between. The germline V gene encodes CDR1 SGHRS and CDR2 YFSETQ. The length of the CDR3 is 14 residues.

The chain has TRBV30 and TRBJ1-1, with D perhaps TRBD1 (6 bases). Trimming took off 8 bases at V and 4 bases at J, with 11 bases between the two ends. The V gene's germline CDR1 is GTSNPN and CDR2 SVGIG (reference sequence). The CDR3 loop spans 11 amino acids. CDR3: CARQGITEAFF. The CDR3 bases are TGTGCCCGTCAGGGGATCACTGAAGCTTTCTTT.

The chain couples TRBV5-4 to TRBJ2-7, with D possibly being TRBD2 (6 bases). V was trimmed by 4 bases and J by 7 bases, leaving 27 bases between them. Looked up from germline, CDR1 is SGHNT and CDR2 is YYREEE (reference sequence). This CDR3 contains 17 residues. CDR3 sequence (DNA): TGTGCCAGCAGCCACCTGATGGGGGAGGCCAGCCTAGGGGAGCAGTACTTC. Translation: CASSHLMGEASLGEQYF. Variable domain in full (rest from reference TRBV5-4 and TRBJ2-7): ETGVTQSPTHLIKTRGQQVTLRCSSQSGHNTVSWYQQALGQGPQFIFQYYREEENGRGNFPPRFSGLQFPNYSSELNVNALELDDSALYLCASSHLMGEASLGEQYFGPGTRLTVT.

This clone was seen a single time. The rearrangement joins TRBV6-4 to TRBJ2-1; 8 bases match TRBD2. The trim removed 6 bases at V and 6 bases at J, leaving 7 bases unmatched. Germline CDR1 MRHNA, CDR2 SNTAGT. The CDR3 consists of 14 residues. This CDR3 is CASSLGAGVNEQFF. As DNA, the CDR3 is TGTGCCAGCAGCTTAGGAGCGGGAGTCAATGAGCAGTTCTTC.

The rearrangement joins TRBV6-1 to TRBJ2-7; D gene unclear. The CDR3 is made up of 13 amino acids. V was pared by 2 bases and J by 3 bases, with 8 bases between. The V gene's germline CDR1 is MNHNS and CDR2 SASEGT. In DNA form, the CDR3 reads TGTGCCAGCAGTGAAAGACCTAACTACGAGCAGTACTTC. Translation gives CASSERPNYEQYF.

This chain joins TRBV28 and TRBJ1-2, with TRBD1 matching 9 bases. Germline V gives CDR1 MDHEN, CDR2 SYDVKM. With V trimmed by 5 bases and J by 5 bases, 6 bases remained unmatched. The CDR3 runs 14 residues. The CDR3 region is CASSPGTGRYGYTF. The DNA for the CDR3 is TGTGCCAGCAGTCCCGGGACAGGGAGGTATGGCTACACCTTC.

This clone was counted between two and nine times. V gene TRBV15 combines with J gene TRBJ2-7, with D perhaps TRBD2 (6 bases). CDR1 is LNHNV, CDR2 YYDKDF, per germline (reference sequence). V lost 4 bases and J lost 4, with 14 bases in between. This CDR3 contains 14 residues. CDR3 sequence reads: CATSKGTLPYEQYF. The CDR3 nucleotides are TGTGCCACCAGCAAAGGGACTCTACCTTACGAGCAGTACTTC. Full variable domain (remainder filled in from reference TRBV15 and TRBJ2-7): DAMVIQNPRYQVTQFGKPVTLSCSQTLNHNVMYWYQQKSSQAPKLLFHYYDKDFNNEADTPDNFQSRRPNTSFCFLDIRSPGLGDTAMYLCATSKGTLPYEQYFGPGTRLTVT.